This is a list of T cell receptor beta chains from one sample in a study of Graves' ophthalmopathy and Graves' hyperthyroidism. MiXCR, applied by TCRdb to the multiplex PCR reads, yields one record per CDR3 protein. The profile shows about 400,000 distinct CDR3 sequences, about 16% of them singletons. The sample was peripheral blood. Receptors originate from a woman between 18 and 30 years old with Graves' ophthalmopathy. The CDR3 runs from the conserved cysteine through the conserved F or W. D genes are given only for firm matches. Only some rows state a clone size, as once, few, many or a class for expanded clones.

D gene: TRBD1; V gene: TRBV24-1; J gene: TRBJ1-1; clone size: -; CDR3 protein: CATSDAGGQEAFF; CDR3 DNA: TGTGCCACCAGTGACGCAGGGGGCCAAGAAGCTTTCTTT
D gene: -; V gene: TRBV6-2/TRBV6-3; J gene: TRBJ1-1; clone size: many; CDR3 protein: CASSYLGGSTEAFF; CDR3 DNA: TGTGCCAGCAGTTACCTCGGGGGCTCCACTGAAGCTTTCTTT
D gene: -; V gene: TRBV30; J gene: TRBJ2-7; clone size: many; CDR3 protein: CAWMRNRYDEQYF; CDR3 DNA: TGTGCCTGGATGCGAAATCGGTACGACGAGCAGTACTTC
D gene: -; V gene: TRBV7-9; J gene: TRBJ1-1; clone size: -; CDR3 protein: CASSIQIEAFF; CDR3 DNA: TGTGCCAGCAGCATTCAGATTGAAGCTTTCTTT
D gene: TRBD2; V gene: TRBV28; J gene: TRBJ2-7; clone size: many; CDR3 protein: CASRILAGGRNEQYF; CDR3 DNA: TGTGCCAGCAGGATCCTAGCGGGAGGGAGGAACGAGCAGTACTTC
D gene: -; V gene: TRBV6-5; J gene: TRBJ2-7; clone size: -; CDR3 protein: CASSYSMGGGFFEQYF; CDR3 DNA: TGTGCCAGCAGTTACTCGATGGGAGGAGGATTCTTCGAGCAGTACTTC
D gene: -; V gene: TRBV12-3/TRBV12-4; J gene: TRBJ2-5; clone size: many; CDR3 protein: CASNDLRSNRETQYF; CDR3 DNA: TGTGCCAGCAACGACCTCCGTTCTAATCGAGAGACCCAGTACTTC
D gene: TRBD2; V gene: TRBV5-1; J gene: TRBJ2-3; clone size: many; CDR3 protein: CASSLGTSGPTDTQYF; CDR3 DNA: TGCGCCAGCAGCCTCGGGACTAGCGGCCCCACAGATACGCAGTATTTT
D gene: TRBD2; V gene: TRBV12-3/TRBV12-4; J gene: TRBJ2-7; clone size: many; CDR3 protein: CASSLGGGGTEQYF; CDR3 DNA: TGTGCCAGCAGTTTAGGCGGGGGGGGGACCGAGCAGTACTTC
D gene: -; V gene: TRBV12-5; J gene: TRBJ1-3; clone size: many; CDR3 protein: CASVVACSGNTIYF; CDR3 DNA: TGTGCTAGTGTTGTGGCTTGCTCTGGAAACACCATATATTTT
D gene: -; V gene: TRBV30; J gene: TRBJ1-1; clone size: -; CDR3 protein: CAWISRFLNTEAFF; CDR3 DNA: TGTGCCTGGATCAGCCGTTTTCTGAACACTGAAGCTTTCTTT
D gene: -; V gene: TRBV6-1; J gene: TRBJ1-1; clone size: many; CDR3 protein: CASSRLGTISKMAFF; CDR3 DNA: TGTGCCAGCAGCCGTTTGGGAACCATCTCCAAGATGGCTTTCTTT
D gene: -; V gene: TRBV6-2/TRBV6-3; J gene: TRBJ2-7; clone size: -; CDR3 protein: CASSYSNAGATGPSEQYF; CDR3 DNA: TGTGCCAGCAGTTACTCCAACGCCGGGGCTACGGGACCCTCCGAGCAGTACTTC
D gene: -; V gene: TRBV6-1; J gene: TRBJ2-5; clone size: -; CDR3 protein: CASSDGAGPETQYF; CDR3 DNA: TGTGCCAGCAGTGATGGGGCAGGACCCGAGACCCAGTACTTC
D gene: -; V gene: TRBV6-5; J gene: TRBJ2-7; clone size: few; CDR3 protein: CASSYLPDSRTYEQYF; CDR3 DNA: TGTGCCAGCAGTTACCTTCCCGACAGTAGAACCTACGAGCAGTACTTC
D gene: -; V gene: TRBV11-3; J gene: TRBJ2-3; clone size: many; CDR3 protein: CASSQRLRLSSSTDTQYF; CDR3 DNA: TGTGCCAGCAGCCAGAGACTCCGGCTCTCCTCTAGCACAGATACGCAGTATTTT
D gene: TRBD2; V gene: TRBV6-1; J gene: TRBJ2-7; clone size: few; CDR3 protein: CASSEGLADGYEQYF; CDR3 DNA: TGTGCCAGCAGTGAAGGCCTAGCGGACGGGTACGAGCAGTACTTC
D gene: TRBD2; V gene: TRBV19; J gene: TRBJ2-5; clone size: many; CDR3 protein: CASKDGAGDRETQYF; CDR3 DNA: TGTGCCAGTAAGGACGGTGCGGGAGACCGAGAGACCCAGTACTTC
D gene: -; V gene: TRBV7-3; J gene: TRBJ1-3; clone size: many; CDR3 protein: CASSLFGETGNTIYF; CDR3 DNA: TGTGCCAGCAGCTTATTCGGGGAGACCGGAAACACCATATATTTT
D gene: -; V gene: TRBV6-1; J gene: TRBJ1-2; clone size: -; CDR3 protein: CASIQGLYGYTF; CDR3 DNA: TGTGCCAGCATCCAGGGCCTCTATGGCTACACCTTC
D gene: -; V gene: TRBV7-9; J gene: TRBJ1-1; clone size: many; CDR3 protein: CASSSTGHLGTEAFF; CDR3 DNA: TGTGCCAGCAGCTCGACGGGGCATTTGGGCACTGAAGCTTTCTTT
D gene: -; V gene: TRBV4-3; J gene: TRBJ2-7; clone size: many; CDR3 protein: CASSQDQEGTYEQYF; CDR3 DNA: TGCGCCAGCAGCCAAGATCAGGAGGGAACCTACGAGCAGTACTTC
D gene: -; V gene: TRBV4-3; J gene: TRBJ1-1; clone size: many; CDR3 protein: CASSQARIMNTEAFF; CDR3 DNA: TGCGCCAGCAGCCAAGCTAGGATAATGAACACTGAAGCTTTCTTT
D gene: -; V gene: TRBV30; J gene: TRBJ1-2; clone size: many; CDR3 protein: CAWSAQVSNYGYTF; CDR3 DNA: TGTGCCTGGAGTGCACAGGTTTCCAACTATGGCTACACCTTC
D gene: -; V gene: TRBV28; J gene: TRBJ1-1; clone size: -; CDR3 protein: CASSPRGLPSNTEAFF; CDR3 DNA: TGTGCCAGCAGTCCTCGTGGTCTCCCCTCGAACACTGAAGCTTTCTTT
D gene: TRBD1; V gene: TRBV20-1; J gene: TRBJ1-2; clone size: -; CDR3 protein: CSARGTGRLYGYTF; CDR3 DNA: TGCAGTGCTAGAGGGACAGGAAGGCTCTATGGCTACACCTTC
D gene: -; V gene: TRBV5-1; J gene: TRBJ2-2; clone size: many; CDR3 protein: CASSPSTPNTGELFF; CDR3 DNA: TGCGCCAGCAGCCCAAGCACCCCAAACACCGGGGAGCTGTTTTTT
D gene: -; V gene: TRBV28; J gene: TRBJ2-2; clone size: -; CDR3 protein: CASIPGYLNTGELFF; CDR3 DNA: TGTGCCAGCATTCCGGGATACCTGAACACCGGGGAGCTGTTTTTT
D gene: TRBD1; V gene: TRBV7-2; J gene: TRBJ1-2; clone size: many; CDR3 protein: CASSLRGQGAHDYTF; CDR3 DNA: TGTGCCAGCAGCTTAAGAGGGCAGGGGGCCCATGACTACACCTTC
D gene: -; V gene: TRBV7-8; J gene: TRBJ1-1; clone size: -; CDR3 protein: CASSIRARANTEAFF; CDR3 DNA: TGTGCCAGCAGCATAAGGGCCAGGGCGAACACTGAAGCTTTCTTT
D gene: -; V gene: TRBV2; J gene: TRBJ2-7; clone size: many; CDR3 protein: CASSAPERGVEQYF; CDR3 DNA: TGTGCCAGCAGTGCTCCCGAGAGGGGGGTCGAGCAGTACTTC
D gene: -; V gene: TRBV12-3/TRBV12-4; J gene: TRBJ2-7; clone size: -; CDR3 protein: CASSPPVSLEQYF; CDR3 DNA: TGTGCCAGCAGTCCGCCCGTTAGCCTCGAGCAGTACTTC
D gene: TRBD1; V gene: TRBV29-1; J gene: TRBJ2-2; clone size: many; CDR3 protein: CSVAGGTNTGELFF; CDR3 DNA: TGCAGCGTTGCAGGGGGCACTAACACCGGGGAGCTGTTTTTT
D gene: -; V gene: TRBV18; J gene: TRBJ1-1; clone size: many; CDR3 protein: CASSPGDRRANTEAFF; CDR3 DNA: TGTGCCAGCTCCCCTGGTGATCGCAGGGCGAACACTGAAGCTTTCTTT
D gene: -; V gene: TRBV7-7; J gene: TRBJ2-7; clone size: many; CDR3 protein: CASSLGPGTSYEQYF; CDR3 DNA: TGTGCTAGCAGCTTAGGGCCCGGGACATCGTACGAGCAGTACTTC
D gene: TRBD1; V gene: TRBV6-2/TRBV6-3; J gene: TRBJ1-6; clone size: -; CDR3 protein: CASRRTGESSPLHF; CDR3 DNA: TGTGCCAGCAGACGAACAGGGGAATCTTCACCCCTCCACTTT